A selection of T cell receptor beta chains follows, all from one sample in a study of blood T cell repertoires in COVID-19. TCRdb keeps only in-frame clones here, not all; method: immunoSEQ multiplex PCR. The sample lists about 200,000 clones, 83% occurring once. Sequencing used PBMCs or T cells enriched from blood (not recorded which). The receptors were gathered from a woman in her fifties or sixties who had been exposed to COVID-19. Both conserved end residues are part of each CDR3. D genes are given only for firm matches. Some rows have no size entry. The others give once, few or many, or a class for an expanded clone.

clone size	V gene	J gene	D gene	CDR3 DNA	CDR3 protein
-	TRBV19	TRBJ2-7	-	TGTGCCAGTAGTTCCTACCGGGACTACGAGCAGTACTTC	CASSSYRDYEQYF
-	TRBV19	TRBJ1-2	-	TGTGCCAGTAGTTCCCAAGGGGCCTATGGCTACACCTTC	CASSSQGAYGYTF
-	TRBV18	TRBJ1-1	TRBD1	TGTGCCAGCTCACCTGGGGACAGGGGCGGAAACACTGAAGCTTTCTTT	CASSPGDRGGNTEAFF
-	TRBV3-1/TRBV3-2	TRBJ1-2	-	TGTGCCAGCAGCCAAGGGTCCGGGCAAGGGGTCTTC	CASSQGSGQGVF
-	TRBV15	TRBJ2-1	TRBD1	TGTGCCACCAGCAGCGAAGGGACAGGCCACAATGAGCAGTTCTTC	CATSSEGTGHNEQFF
-	TRBV9	TRBJ1-1	-	TGTGCCAGCAGTCGACTGGCCGGCTCTGAAGCTTTCTTT	CASSRLAGSEAFF
-	TRBV3-1/TRBV3-2	TRBJ2-7	-	TGTGCCAGCAGCCTTCCAGGGAATTACTACGAGCAGTACTTC	CASSLPGNYYEQYF
-	TRBV9	TRBJ1-6	TRBD1	TGTGCCAGCAGCGTAGGGTTACAAGGGGGCGATTCACCCCTCCACTTT	CASSVGLQGGDSPLHF
-	TRBV12-3/TRBV12-4	TRBJ1-5	-	TGTGCCAGCAGTTCCAGGAATAATCAGCCCCAGCATTTT	CASSSRNNQPQHF
-	TRBV2	TRBJ1-1	TRBD1	TGTGCCAGCAGTGAACAGGGGGGTGGCACTGAAGCTTTCTTT	CASSEQGGGTEAFF
-	TRBV10-3	TRBJ2-3	-	TGTGCCATCGGCAGGATCAGCACAGATACGCAGTATTTT	CAIGRISTDTQYF
-	TRBV2	TRBJ2-6	TRBD1	TGTGCCAGCAGTGTGTCGCAGGGGGCGTTGGGGGCCAACGTCCTGACTTTC	CASSVSQGALGANVLTF
-	TRBV6-2/TRBV6-3	TRBJ1-5	TRBD1	TGTGCCAGCAGTTACTCGACAGGGGCGGGTAATCAGCCCCAGCATTTT	CASSYSTGAGNQPQHF
-	TRBV2	TRBJ1-5	TRBD1	TGTGCCAGCAACCGGGACAGGGTTAATCAGCCCCAGCATTTT	CASNRDRVNQPQHF
few	TRBV27	TRBJ1-2	TRBD1	TGTGCCAGCAGTCTCAGGACAGGCGACTATGGCTACACCTTC	CASSLRTGDYGYTF
-	TRBV27	TRBJ1-2	-	TGTGCCAGCAGTCCTACTCAGGGGTGGGACTATGGCTACACCTTC	CASSPTQGWDYGYTF
-	TRBV9	TRBJ1-2	-	TGTGCCAGCAGCGGGACACATTATGGCTACACCTTC	CASSGTHYGYTF
many	TRBV5-6	TRBJ2-1	-	TGTGCCAGCAGCTTGTCCCTAGTACCCTCTTCCTACAATGAGCAGTTCTTC	CASSLSLVPSSYNEQFF
-	TRBV6-5	TRBJ1-4	-	TGTGCCAGCAGTACCCAGCGGGTAGCTAATGAAAAACTGTTTTTT	CASSTQRVANEKLFF
-	TRBV7-2	TRBJ2-5	TRBD1	TGTGCCAGCAGCATAACGGACAGGGGGCAAGAGACCCAGTACTTC	CASSITDRGQETQYF
-	TRBV30	TRBJ2-3	TRBD2	TGTGCCTGGAGTGGACTAGCGGGTTATACGCAGTATTTT	CAWSGLAGYTQYF
-	TRBV3-1/TRBV3-2	TRBJ2-5	-	TGTGCCAGCAGCCAAGAAGCGCAGACCCAGTACTTC	CASSQEAQTQYF
-	TRBV19	TRBJ2-4	-	TGTGCCAGTAGTATATCTACAAACATTCAGTACTTC	CASSISTNIQYF
-	TRBV7-8	TRBJ2-7	TRBD1	TGTGCCAGCAGTGTCAGGACAGGGGTTTATCACGAGCAGTACTTC	CASSVRTGVYHEQYF